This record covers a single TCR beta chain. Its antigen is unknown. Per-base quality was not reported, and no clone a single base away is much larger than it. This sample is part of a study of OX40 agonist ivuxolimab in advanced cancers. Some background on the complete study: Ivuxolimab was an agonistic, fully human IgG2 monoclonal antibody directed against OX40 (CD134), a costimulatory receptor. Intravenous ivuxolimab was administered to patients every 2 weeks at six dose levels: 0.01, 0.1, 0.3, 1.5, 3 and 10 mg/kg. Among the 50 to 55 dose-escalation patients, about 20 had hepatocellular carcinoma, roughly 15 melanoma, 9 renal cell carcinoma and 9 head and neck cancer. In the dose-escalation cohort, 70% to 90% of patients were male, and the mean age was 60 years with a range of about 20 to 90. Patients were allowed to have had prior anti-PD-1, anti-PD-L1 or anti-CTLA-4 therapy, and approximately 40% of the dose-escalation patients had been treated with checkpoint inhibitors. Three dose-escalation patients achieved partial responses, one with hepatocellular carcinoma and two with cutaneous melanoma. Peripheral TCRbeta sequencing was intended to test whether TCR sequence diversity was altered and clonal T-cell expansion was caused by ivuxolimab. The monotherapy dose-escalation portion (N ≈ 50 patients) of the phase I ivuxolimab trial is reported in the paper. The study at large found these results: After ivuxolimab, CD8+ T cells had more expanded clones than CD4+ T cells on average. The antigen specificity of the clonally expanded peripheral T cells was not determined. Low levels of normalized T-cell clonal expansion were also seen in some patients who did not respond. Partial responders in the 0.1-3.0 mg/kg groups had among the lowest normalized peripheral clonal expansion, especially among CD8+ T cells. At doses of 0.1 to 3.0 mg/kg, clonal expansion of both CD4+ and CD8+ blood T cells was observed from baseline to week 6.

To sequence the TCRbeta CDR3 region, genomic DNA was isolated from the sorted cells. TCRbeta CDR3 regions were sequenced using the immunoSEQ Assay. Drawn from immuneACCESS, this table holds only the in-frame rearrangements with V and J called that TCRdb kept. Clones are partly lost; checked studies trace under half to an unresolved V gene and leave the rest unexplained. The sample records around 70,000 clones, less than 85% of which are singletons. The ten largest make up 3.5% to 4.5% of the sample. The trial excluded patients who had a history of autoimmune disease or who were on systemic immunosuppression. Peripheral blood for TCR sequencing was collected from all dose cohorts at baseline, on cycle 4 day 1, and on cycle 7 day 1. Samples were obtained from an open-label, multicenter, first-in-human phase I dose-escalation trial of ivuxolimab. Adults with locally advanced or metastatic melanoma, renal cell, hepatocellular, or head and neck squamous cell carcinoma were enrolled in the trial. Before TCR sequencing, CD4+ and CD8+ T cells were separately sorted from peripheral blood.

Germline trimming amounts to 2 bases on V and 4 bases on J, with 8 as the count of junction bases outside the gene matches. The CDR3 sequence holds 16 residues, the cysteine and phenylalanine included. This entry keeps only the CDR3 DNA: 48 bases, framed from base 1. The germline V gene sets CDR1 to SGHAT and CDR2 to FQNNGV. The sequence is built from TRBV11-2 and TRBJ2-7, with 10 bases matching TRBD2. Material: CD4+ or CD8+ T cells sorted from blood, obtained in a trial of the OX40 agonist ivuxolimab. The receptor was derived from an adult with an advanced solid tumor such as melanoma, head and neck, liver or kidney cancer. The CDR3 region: CASSLSVVAGGYEQYF. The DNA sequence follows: TGTGCCAGCAGCTTAAGTGTCGTAGCGGGGGGATACGAGCAGTACTTC. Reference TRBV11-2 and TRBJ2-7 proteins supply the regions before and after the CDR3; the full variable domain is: EAGVAQSPRYKIIEKRQSVAFWCNPISGHATLYWYQQILGQGPKLLIQFQNNGVVDDSQLPKDRFSAERLKGVDSTLKIQPAKLEDSAVYLCASSLSVVAGGYEQYFGPGTRLTVT.